This is a list of T cell receptor beta chains from one sample in a study of cytomegalovirus exposure and HLA in healthy donors. Using immunoSEQ multiplex PCR, the repertoire was profiled, and TCRdb retains in-frame clones only, with some absent. The sample contains more than 45,000 clones, around 80% of which appear only once. Sample: PBMCs. These receptors were taken from a middle-aged man in good health and CMV-seronegative. Each CDR3 is given without its conserved first and last residue. Fields, in order: V gene, clone size, J gene, CDR3 protein. Size tells how often a clone was seen (once, few, many) or the class of an expanded clone, and some rows leave it out.

TRBV2,NA,TRBJ1-2,ASSVEINYGYT
TRBV27,NA,TRBJ1-5,ASSLGGREPQH
TRBV14,NA,TRBJ2-5,ASSQRNLETQY
TRBV30,NA,TRBJ1-5,AWSRGRQPQH
TRBV5-1,NA,NA,ASSPPAPQGPEQY
TRBV2,NA,TRBJ2-7,ASTSVGTSNEQY
TRBV13,NA,TRBJ2-7,ASSQDRGLGEQY
TRBV27,NA,TRBJ1-5,ASSPGTGGDQPQH
TRBV27,NA,TRBJ2-3,ATSRTGGTDTQY
TRBV11-1,NA,TRBJ2-3,ASSLSSGGTSTDTQY
TRBV7-2,NA,TRBJ1-4,ASSTRQGVNGKLF
TRBV6-6,few,TRBJ2-5,ASRPVGDWGETQY
TRBV19,NA,TRBJ2-3,ASSMTSTDTQY
TRBV5-1,NA,TRBJ1-2,ASSLAGQGDYGYT
TRBV11-3,NA,TRBJ2-1,ASSLVSSGDNEQF
TRBV6-5,once,TRBJ1-6,ASSYSGAKGNSPLH
TRBV27,NA,TRBJ2-3,ASTDTADTQY
TRBV7-3,NA,TRBJ2-6,ASSPGTGANVLT
TRBV7-3,NA,TRBJ1-5,ASSPGGSQPQH
TRBV5-6,NA,TRBJ1-5,ASSLFRTRGQPQH
TRBV7-6,NA,TRBJ2-7,ASSLELAGGLNEQY
TRBV6-5,NA,TRBJ2-2,AARLAGGGGLF
TRBV2,NA,TRBJ1-1,ASSPLGTRMNTEAF
TRBV2,few,TRBJ2-2,ASSEVSGLAGGPHTGELF
TRBV9,once,TRBJ2-1,ASSVAGGTYNEQF
TRBV4-1,few,TRBJ1-2,ATTSSPRRDGYT